This passage covers 3 T cell receptor beta chains from one sample sequenced in a study of control samples from healthy donors and cancer patients (TCRdb year 2020). The library came from the immunoSEQ multiplex PCR assay. TCRdb took this table from immuneACCESS and kept in-frame rearrangements with V and J called. Such tables lack part of the clones; where checked against another copy, unresolved V genes explain under half of the gap, and the rest is unexplained. The sample table records some 160,000 clones; 92% of these occur just once. Clones ranked in the top ten supply less than 0.75% of the sample. The material sequenced was blood. The receptors originated from a woman aged 25 to 39 in good health.

This chain uses TRBV6-4 with TRBJ2-1; 11 bases line up with TRBD2. The CDR3 has 15 amino acids. Germline loops: CDR1 MRHNA, CDR2 SNTAGT. After removal of 3 bases from V and 8 bases from J, the junction contained 6 bases not matched to a gene. The DNA of the CDR3 is TGTGCCAGCAGTGAGGTAGCGGGAGGGCAGGATGAGCAGTTCTTC. It yields the protein CASSEVAGGQDEQFF.

The V call is TRBV28, the J call TRBJ2-7, with a weak D call TRBD1 (6 bases). V dropped 3 bases and J dropped 2 bases, with 11 bases sitting between them. CDR3 length equals 14 residues. The germline V gene has CDR1 MDHEN and CDR2 SYDVKM. CDR3 amino acids: CASSFLGQTYEQYF. For the CDR3, the DNA is TGTGCCAGCAGTTTCCTTGGACAGACCTACGAGCAGTACTTC.

J is TRBJ2-5 and V is TRBV27; 10 bases are a match to TRBD2. CDR1 and CDR2 from the germline V gene are MNHEY and SMNVEV (reference sequence). Trimming cost V 7 bases and J 7 bases; bases outside gene matches: 12. The CDR3 length is 15 residues. The CDR3 nucleotides are TGTGCCAGCAACCGGGCTAGCGGGAGTTTAGGGACCCAGTACTTC. Protein product: CASNRASGSLGTQYF.